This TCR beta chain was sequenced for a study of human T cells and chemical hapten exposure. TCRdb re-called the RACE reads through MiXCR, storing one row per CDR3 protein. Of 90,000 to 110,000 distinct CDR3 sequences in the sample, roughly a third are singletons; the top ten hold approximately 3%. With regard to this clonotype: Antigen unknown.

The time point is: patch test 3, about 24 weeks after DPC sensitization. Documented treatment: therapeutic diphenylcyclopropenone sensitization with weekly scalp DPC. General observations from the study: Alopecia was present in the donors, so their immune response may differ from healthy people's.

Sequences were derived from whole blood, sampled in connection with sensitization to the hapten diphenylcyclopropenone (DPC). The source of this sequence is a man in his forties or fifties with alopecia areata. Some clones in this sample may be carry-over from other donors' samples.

Here the CDR3 DNA reads TGTGCCAGCAGCGAGGGAGTCACCTCAGATACGCAGTATTTT. Translated, it gives CASSEGVTSDTQYF. This rearrangement joins TRBV5-4 to TRBJ2-3, with a tentative D call TRBD2 (5 bases). Deletions cut 4 bases from V and 4 bases from J, with 13 bases between. The CDR3 runs 14 residues. Germline V gives CDR1 SGHNT, CDR2 YYREEE (reference sequence). The full variable domain, rest sourced from reference TRBV5-4 and TRBJ2-3, is ETGVTQSPTHLIKTRGQQVTLRCSSQSGHNTVSWYQQALGQGPQFIFQYYREEENGRGNFPPRFSGLQFPNYSSELNVNALELDDSALYLCASSEGVTSDTQYFGPGTRLTVL.